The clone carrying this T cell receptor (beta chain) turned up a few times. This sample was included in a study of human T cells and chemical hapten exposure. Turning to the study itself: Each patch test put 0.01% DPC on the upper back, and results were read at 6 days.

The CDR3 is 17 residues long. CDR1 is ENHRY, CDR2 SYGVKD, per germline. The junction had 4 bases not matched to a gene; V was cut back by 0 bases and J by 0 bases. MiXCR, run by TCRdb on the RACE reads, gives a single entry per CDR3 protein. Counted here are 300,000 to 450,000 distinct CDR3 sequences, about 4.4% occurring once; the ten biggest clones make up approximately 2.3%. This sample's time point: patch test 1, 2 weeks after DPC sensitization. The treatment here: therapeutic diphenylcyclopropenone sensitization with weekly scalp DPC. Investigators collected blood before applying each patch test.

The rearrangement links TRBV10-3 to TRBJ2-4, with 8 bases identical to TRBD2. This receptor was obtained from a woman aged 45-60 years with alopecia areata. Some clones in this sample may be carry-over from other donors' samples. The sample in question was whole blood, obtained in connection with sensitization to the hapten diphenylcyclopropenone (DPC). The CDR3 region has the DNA TGTGCCATCAGTGAGTCCGGCGGGGGGCTAGCCAAAAACATTCAGTACTTC. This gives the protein CAISESGGGLAKNIQYF.